The 23 T cell receptor beta chains given below trace back to one sample, sequenced in a study of blood T cell repertoires in COVID-19. Profiled with immunoSEQ multiplex PCR; TCRdb holds only in-frame clones, not every one. The sample records under 200,000 clones, roughly 88% being singletons. Sample: peripheral blood. The source of these receptors is a woman older than 75 with acute or convalescent COVID-19.

This clone has a single count. This chain connects TRBV10-3 to TRBJ2-2, with a possible D match to TRBD2 (5 bases). CDR3 size: 12 residues. CDR1 and CDR2 (germline): ENHRY, SYGVKD. V dropped 8 bases and J dropped 5 bases, with 9 bases sitting between them. CDR3 region: CAIERRTGELFF. The CDR3 nucleotides read TGTGCCATCGAGAGGAGGACCGGGGAGCTGTTTTTT.

V and J are TRBV9 and TRBJ2-5, with D maybe TRBD2 (6 bases). The CDR3 is 16 amino acids. V was clipped by 2 bases and J by 2 bases, with 16 bases between them. In germline, CDR1 is SGDLS, CDR2 YYNGEE. This CDR3 is CASSVGSAGGQETQYF. For the CDR3, the DNA is TGTGCCAGCAGCGTGGGGTCGGCCGGAGGGCAAGAGACCCAGTACTTC.

The chain has TRBV11-2 and TRBJ2-1; D is possibly TRBD1 (6 bases). V gave up 2 bases and J gave up 0 bases, with 11 bases separating them. Germline CDR1 SGHAT, CDR2 FQNNGV. This CDR3 has 16 amino acids. CDR3 amino acids: CASSLRADSSYNEQFF. In nucleotides, the CDR3 is TGTGCCAGCAGCTTAAGGGCGGACAGCTCCTACAATGAGCAGTTCTTC. The entire variable domain, with the rest obtained from reference TRBV11-2 and TRBJ2-1, is as follows: EAGVAQSPRYKIIEKRQSVAFWCNPISGHATLYWYQQILGQGPKLLIQFQNNGVVDDSQLPKDRFSAERLKGVDSTLKIQPAKLEDSAVYLCASSLRADSSYNEQFFGPGTRLTVL.

The gene calls are TRBV4-3 and TRBJ1-2; the D gene is possibly TRBD1 (5 bases). The CDR3 loop spans 17 amino acids. The germline V and J ends were trimmed by 1 base and 8 bases, with 23 bases remaining between them. Germline loops: CDR1 LGHNA, CDR2 YSLEER. CDR3 in amino acids: CASSQALHGEGRLGYTF. The CDR3 DNA follows: TGCGCCAGCAGCCAAGCCCTCCACGGGGAGGGGCGCCTAGGCTACACCTTC.

This chain uses TRBV27 with TRBJ1-1; the D gene is possibly TRBD1 (6 bases). In germline, CDR1 is MNHEY, CDR2 SMNVEV (reference sequence). The V end was cut by 0 bases, the J end by 5 bases, with 10 bases between. The CDR3 loop spans 14 amino acids. The CDR3 DNA reads as TGTGCCAGCAGTTTATCGAGGGGGGGAACTGAAGCTTTCTTT. Translating gives CASSLSRGGTEAFF.

The rearrangement joins TRBV11-3 to TRBJ1-6; D is unclear. Trimming removed 5 bases from V and 5 bases from J, with 10 bases in between. Germline V lookup: CDR1 SGHNT, CDR2 YENEEA. The CDR3 has 14 residues. CDR3 nucleotide sequence: TGTGCCAGCAGCCGGGGAAGGGATAATTCACCCCTCCACTTT. Translation: CASSRGRDNSPLHF.

This chain connects TRBV3-1 (or the pseudogene TRBV3-2) to TRBJ2-1, with TRBD2 matching 7 bases. This CDR3 has 19 amino acids. V dropped 1 base and J dropped 7; count of bases not matched to a gene: 19. Germline loops: CDR1 LGHDT, CDR2 YNNKEL (reference sequence). CDR3 residues: CASSQVSQRRLRGENEQFF. CDR3 nucleotide sequence: TGTGCCAGCAGCCAAGTATCCCAACGGCGGCTACGGGGGGAGAATGAGCAGTTCTTC.

The rearrangement joins TRBV7-2 to TRBJ1-3, with 7 bases fitting TRBD1. Trimming removed 5 bases from V and 7 bases from J; junction bases left unmatched: 8. CDR3 size: 14 residues. Germline loops: CDR1 SGHTA, CDR2 FQGNSA. The CDR3 DNA reads as TGTGCCAGCAGCACCCGACAGGGCAGGAACACCATATATTTT. Translation: CASSTRQGRNTIYF.

The chain combines TRBV30 with TRBJ2-7; 7 bases match TRBD1. V shed 2 bases, J shed 2 bases, and the junction held 3 bases outside the gene matches. Germline values: CDR1 GTSNPN, CDR2 SVGIG (reference sequence). The CDR3 contains 13 residues. The CDR3 region has the DNA TGTGCCTGGAGTCGAGGACAGGCCTACGAGCAGTACTTC. Its protein product is CAWSRGQAYEQYF.

CDR3 amino acids: CASSLSGNQPQHF. CDR3 nucleotides: TGTGCCAGCAGCTTATCCGGGAATCAGCCCCAGCATTTT. This rearrangement joins TRBV7-6 to TRBJ1-5; the D is unclear. Trimming left V 2 bases short and J 4 bases short, with 6 bases between. In germline, CDR1 is SGHVS, CDR2 FNYEAQ. This CDR3 region has 13 residues. Drawing the rest from reference TRBV7-6 and TRBJ1-5, the complete variable domain is GAGVSQSPRYKVTKRGQDVALRCDPISGHVSLYWYRQALGQGPEFLTYFNYEAQQDKSGLPNDRFSAERPEGSISTLTIQRTEQRDSAMYRCASSLSGNQPQHFGDGTRLSIL.

The chain joins TRBV11-2 to TRBJ2-3; 7 bases align to TRBD2. The CDR3 has 17 amino acids. Germline V lookup: CDR1 SGHAT, CDR2 FQNNGV. Unmatched junction bases numbered 9, after V lost 3 bases and J lost 0 bases. The CDR3 DNA reads as TGTGCCAGCAGCTTGCGGGGGTCCCGTGCTAGCACAGATACGCAGTATTTT. It encodes CASSLRGSRASTDTQYF.

J is TRBJ2-1 and V is TRBV2; 12 bases line up with TRBD2. Germline V gene data show CDR1 as SNHLY and CDR2 as FYNNEI. This CDR3 has 12 residues. V gave up 2 bases and J gave up 14 bases; unmatched junction bases: 1. CDR3 residues: CASSELAGGKFF. The CDR3 nucleotides read TGTGCCAGCAGTGAACTAGCGGGAGGGAAGTTCTTC.

The chain links TRBV30 to TRBJ1-6; D gene unclear. Germline V gene lookup returns CDR1 GTSNPN and CDR2 SVGIG (reference sequence). The CDR3 runs to 14 residues. V lost 4 bases to trimming and J lost 7 bases, with 14 bases between them. CDR3 amino acids: CAWNPRGWNSPLHF. In DNA form, the CDR3 reads TGTGCCTGGAATCCCCGGGGATGGAATTCACCCCTCCACTTT.

This clone has just one count. This rearrangement joins TRBV11-2 to TRBJ2-5; the match to TRBD1 covers 9 bases. Trimming at V came to 2 bases and at J to 2 bases, leaving 6 bases not matched to a gene. CDR3 length: 16 residues. Germline CDR1 SGHAT, CDR2 FQNNGV. The DNA for the CDR3 is TGTGCCAGCAGCTTAAGGACAGGGGACTTACAAGAGACCCAGTACTTC. Encoded protein: CASSLRTGDLQETQYF. The entire variable domain, with the rest obtained from reference TRBV11-2 and TRBJ2-5, is as follows: EAGVAQSPRYKIIEKRQSVAFWCNPISGHATLYWYQQILGQGPKLLIQFQNNGVVDDSQLPKDRFSAERLKGVDSTLKIQPAKLEDSAVYLCASSLRTGDLQETQYFGPGTRLLVL.

The rearrangement joins TRBV7-9 to TRBJ2-5; 13 bases are shared with TRBD2. The ends lost 6 bases at V and 4 bases at J; junction bases unmatched: 14. In germline, CDR1 is SEHNR, CDR2 FQNEAQ (reference sequence). The CDR3 length is 18 residues. CDR3 bases: TGTGCCAGCAGATCTACTAGCGGGAGGGCCGGTATGGGAGAGACCCAGTACTTC. Translated: CASRSTSGRAGMGETQYF.

The chain recombines TRBV6-5 with TRBJ1-1; 9 positions agree with TRBD1. CDR3 length: 15 residues. V shed 7 bases and J 1 base; nucleotides not matched to a gene: 7. Per germline, CDR1 MNHEY and CDR2 SVGAGI. CDR3 sequence: CASMGQGGWNTEAFF. In DNA form, the CDR3 reads TGTGCCAGCATGGGACAGGGTGGTTGGAACACTGAAGCTTTCTTT.

The chain uses TRBV6-5 and TRBJ1-5, with 9 nucleotides matching TRBD1. V trimming: 4 bases; J trimming: 4 bases; junction bases outside the gene matches: 2. The germline V gene has CDR1 MNHEY and CDR2 SVGAGI. There are 14 residues in the CDR3. The CDR3 reads CASSWTGANQPQHF. In DNA, the CDR3 is TGTGCCAGCAGTTGGACAGGGGCTAATCAGCCCCAGCATTTT.

The V and J genes are TRBV3-1 (or the pseudogene TRBV3-2) and TRBJ1-4; D is uncertain. Germline CDR1 reads LGHDT; CDR2 reads YNNKEL (reference sequence). This CDR3 has 13 residues. V was trimmed by 1 base and J by 5 bases, leaving 5 bases between them. The CDR3 sequence: CASSQAVNEKLFF. The CDR3 nucleotides are TGTGCCAGCAGCCAAGCGGTAAATGAAAAACTGTTTTTT.

The chain is built from TRBV19 and TRBJ2-5, with TRBD2 as a possible D gene (7 bases). CDR1 is LNHDA, CDR2 SQIVND, per germline (reference sequence). This CDR3 has 14 amino acids. V lost 8 bases and J lost 3, with 16 bases in between. The CDR3 DNA follows: TGTGCCAGTTGGGGGGGGGCAGCAGAAGAGACCCAGTACTTC. Amino acids: CASWGGAAEETQYF.

The V gene is TRBV30, the J gene TRBJ2-2; D perhaps matches TRBD1 (5 bases). Trimming removed 5 bases at V and 6 bases at J, with 10 bases between. Germline assignment: CDR1 GTSNPN and CDR2 SVGIG (reference sequence). This CDR3 region has 12 residues. The CDR3 protein is CAWSPRAGELFF. The CDR3 bases are TGTGCCTGGTCCCCCAGGGCCGGGGAGCTGTTTTTT.

This rearrangement joins TRBV7-2 to TRBJ2-3; TRBD2 aligns across 10 bases. Looked up from germline, CDR1 is SGHTA and CDR2 is FQGNSA. The CDR3 contains 14 residues. The J segment lost 1 base and the V segment lost 7 bases, leaving 2 bases of the junction unmatched. Here the CDR3 DNA reads TGTGCCAGCATGAGCGGGAGGGGCACAGATACGCAGTATTTT. As protein: CASMSGRGTDTQYF.

The chain is built from TRBV4-1 and TRBJ2-7, with TRBD2 matching over 12 bases. The CDR3 sequence is 15 residues long. Germline CDR1 and CDR2: MGHRA and YSYEKL. Losses at the gene ends were 8 bases for V and 4 bases for J; bases not matched to a gene: 9. DNA of the CDR3: TGCGCCAGCGGGGAACCGGGACTAGCGGGTTACGAGCAGTACTTC. Its translation is CASGEPGLAGYEQYF.

This clone appeared a single time. The rearrangement links TRBV6-4 to TRBJ2-1; TRBD2 is a possible D gene (6 bases). V dropped 2 bases and J dropped 5 bases, with 10 bases sitting between them. The germline V gene has CDR1 MRHNA and CDR2 SNTAGT. This CDR3 is built from 14 residues. Here the CDR3 reads CASSDPGLNNEQFF. The CDR3 DNA sequence: TGTGCCAGCAGTGACCCCGGACTAAACAATGAGCAGTTCTTC.